The present T cell receptor (beta chain) was sequenced within a study of OX40 agonist ivuxolimab in advanced cancers. Assay: immunoSEQ multiplex PCR; the TCRdb copy retains only in-frame clones and omits some. The sample contains under 80,000 clones, 90% of which appear only once. Losses at the gene ends were 5 bases for V and 2 bases for J; bases not matched to a gene: 5. CDR1 SEHNR and CDR2 FQNEAQ come from the germline V gene (reference sequence). This CDR3 has 15 amino acids. Sequencing used CD4+ or CD8+ T cells sorted from blood, obtained in a trial of the OX40 agonist ivuxolimab. This clonotype was obtained from an adult with an advanced solid tumor such as melanoma, head and neck, liver or kidney cancer. J is TRBJ1-1 and V is TRBV7-9; 10 bases are a match to TRBD1. CDR3 DNA sequence: TGTGCCAGCAGCCGGGGACAGGGGAGTAACACTGAAGCTTTCTTT. It translates to CASSRGQGSNTEAFF.